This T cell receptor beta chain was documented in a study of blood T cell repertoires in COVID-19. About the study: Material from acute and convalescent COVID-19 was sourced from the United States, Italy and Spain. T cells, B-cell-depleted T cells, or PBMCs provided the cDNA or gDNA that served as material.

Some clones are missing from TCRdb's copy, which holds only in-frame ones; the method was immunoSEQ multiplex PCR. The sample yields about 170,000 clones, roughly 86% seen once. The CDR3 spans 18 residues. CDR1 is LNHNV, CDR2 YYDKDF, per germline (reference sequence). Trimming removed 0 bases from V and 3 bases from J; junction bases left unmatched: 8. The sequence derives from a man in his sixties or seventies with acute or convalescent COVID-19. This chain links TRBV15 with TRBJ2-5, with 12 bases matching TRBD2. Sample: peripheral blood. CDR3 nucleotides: TGTGCCACCAGCAGAGATGCACTAGCGGGAGGATTCGAAGAGACCCAGTACTTC. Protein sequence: CATSRDALAGGFEETQYF.